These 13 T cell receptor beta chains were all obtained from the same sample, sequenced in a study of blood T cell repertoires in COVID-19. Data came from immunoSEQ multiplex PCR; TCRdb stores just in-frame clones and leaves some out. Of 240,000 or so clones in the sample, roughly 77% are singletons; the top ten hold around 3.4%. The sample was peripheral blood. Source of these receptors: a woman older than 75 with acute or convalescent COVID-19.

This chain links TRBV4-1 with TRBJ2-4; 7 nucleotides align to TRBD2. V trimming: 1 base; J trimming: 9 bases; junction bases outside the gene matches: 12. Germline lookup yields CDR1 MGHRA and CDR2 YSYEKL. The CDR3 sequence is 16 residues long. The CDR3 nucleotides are TGCGCCAGCAGCCAAGGTAGCGGGCAGTCAGGAGGCATTCAGTACTTC. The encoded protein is CASSQGSGQSGGIQYF.

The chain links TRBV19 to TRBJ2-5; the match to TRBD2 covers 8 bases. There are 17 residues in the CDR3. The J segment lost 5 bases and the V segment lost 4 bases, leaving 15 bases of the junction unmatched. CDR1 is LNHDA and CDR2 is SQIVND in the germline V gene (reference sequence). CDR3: CASSKGLAGGRMETQYF. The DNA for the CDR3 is TGTGCCAGTAGTAAAGGACTAGCTGGTGGAAGAATGGAGACCCAGTACTTC.

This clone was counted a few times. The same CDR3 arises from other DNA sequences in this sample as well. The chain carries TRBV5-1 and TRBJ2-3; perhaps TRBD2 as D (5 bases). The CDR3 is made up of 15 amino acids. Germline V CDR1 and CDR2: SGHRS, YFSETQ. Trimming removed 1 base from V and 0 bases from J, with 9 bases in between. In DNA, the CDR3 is TGCGCCAGCAGCTTGCGAGGACTTAGCACAGATACGCAGTATTTT. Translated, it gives CASSLRGLSTDTQYF.

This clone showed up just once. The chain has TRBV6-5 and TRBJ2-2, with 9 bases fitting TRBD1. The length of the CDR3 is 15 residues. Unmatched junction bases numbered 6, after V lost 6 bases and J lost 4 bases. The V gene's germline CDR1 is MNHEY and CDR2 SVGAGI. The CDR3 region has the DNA TGTGCCAGCAGGAGGGACAGGGACCCCACCGGGGAGCTGTTTTTT. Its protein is CASRRDRDPTGELFF.

The CDR3 DNA is TGTGCCAGCAGTTACGCGGGGGCTAATTCACCCCTCCACTTT. Protein: CASSYAGANSPLHF. This sequence joins TRBV6-5 and TRBJ1-6, with a tentative D call TRBD1 (6 bases). The CDR3 loop spans 14 amino acids. The germline V and J ends were trimmed by 2 bases and 6 bases, with 8 bases remaining between them. The germline CDR1 and CDR2 sequences are MNHEY and SVGAGI.

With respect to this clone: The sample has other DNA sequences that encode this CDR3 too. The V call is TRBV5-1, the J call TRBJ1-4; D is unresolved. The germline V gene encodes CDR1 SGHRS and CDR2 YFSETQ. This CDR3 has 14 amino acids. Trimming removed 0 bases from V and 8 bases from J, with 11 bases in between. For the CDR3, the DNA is TGCGCCAGCAGCTTGGGGACTCTGGGGGAAAAACTGTTTTTT. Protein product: CASSLGTLGEKLFF.

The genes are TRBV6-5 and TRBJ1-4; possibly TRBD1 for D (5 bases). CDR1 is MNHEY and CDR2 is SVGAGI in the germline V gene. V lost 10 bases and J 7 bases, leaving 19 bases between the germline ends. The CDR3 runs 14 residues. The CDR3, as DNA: TGTGCCACCGGGGGTGGCGGGGTTGGTGAAAAACTGTTTTTT. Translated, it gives CATGGGGVGEKLFF.

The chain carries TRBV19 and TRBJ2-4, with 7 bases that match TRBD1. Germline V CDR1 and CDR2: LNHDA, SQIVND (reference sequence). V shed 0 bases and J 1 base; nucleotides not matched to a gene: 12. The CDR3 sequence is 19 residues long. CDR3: CASSIEGFGTGVAKNIQYF. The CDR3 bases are TGTGCCAGTAGTATAGAAGGCTTCGGCACAGGGGTTGCCAAAAACATTCAGTACTTC.

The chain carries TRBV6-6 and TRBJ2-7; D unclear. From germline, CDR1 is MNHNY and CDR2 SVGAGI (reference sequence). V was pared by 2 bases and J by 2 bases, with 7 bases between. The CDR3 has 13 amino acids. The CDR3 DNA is TGTGCCAGCAGTTACGACATAACCTACGAGCAGTACTTC. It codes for CASSYDITYEQYF.

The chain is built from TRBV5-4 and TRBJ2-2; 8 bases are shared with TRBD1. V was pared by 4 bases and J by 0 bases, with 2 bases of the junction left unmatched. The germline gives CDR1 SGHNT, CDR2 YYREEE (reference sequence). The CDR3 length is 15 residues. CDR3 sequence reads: CASSRTGTNTGELFF. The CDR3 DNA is TGTGCCAGCAGCCGGACAGGGACGAACACCGGGGAGCTGTTTTTT.

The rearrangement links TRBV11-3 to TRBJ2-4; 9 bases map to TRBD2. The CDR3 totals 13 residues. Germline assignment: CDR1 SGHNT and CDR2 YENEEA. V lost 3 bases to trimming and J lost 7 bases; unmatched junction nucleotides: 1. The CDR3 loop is CASSFSGSNIQYF. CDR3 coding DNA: TGTGCCAGCAGCTTTAGCGGGAGTAACATTCAGTACTTC. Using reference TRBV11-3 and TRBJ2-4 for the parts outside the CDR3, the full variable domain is EAGVVQSPRYKIIEKKQPVAFWCNPISGHNTLYWYLQNLGQGPELLIRYENEEAVDDSQLPKDRFSAERLKGVDSTLKIQPAELGDSAVYLCASSFSGSNIQYFGAGTRLSVL.

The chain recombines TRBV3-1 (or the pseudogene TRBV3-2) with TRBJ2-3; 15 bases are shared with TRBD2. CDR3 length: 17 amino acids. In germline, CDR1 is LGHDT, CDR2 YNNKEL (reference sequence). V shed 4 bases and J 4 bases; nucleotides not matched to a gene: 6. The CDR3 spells CASSRTSGGAGADTQYF. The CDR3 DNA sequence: TGTGCCAGCAGCCGGACTAGCGGGGGGGCGGGGGCAGATACGCAGTATTTT.

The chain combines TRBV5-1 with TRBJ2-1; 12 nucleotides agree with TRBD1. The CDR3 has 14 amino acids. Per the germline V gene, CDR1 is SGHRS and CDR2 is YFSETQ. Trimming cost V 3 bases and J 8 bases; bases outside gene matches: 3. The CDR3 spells CASSWGTGGDEQFF. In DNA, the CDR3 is TGCGCCAGCAGCTGGGGGACAGGGGGCGATGAGCAGTTCTTC.